This T cell receptor beta chain was sequenced during a study of technical replicates of blood from a few donors. Germline loops: CDR1 SGHRS, CDR2 YFSETQ. The V and J ends lost 0 bases and 1 base respectively, with 10 bases between them. The CDR3 consists of 15 residues. TCRdb's table, derived via immunoSEQ multiplex PCR, lists solely in-frame clones and lacks some. In the table there are about 83,000 clones, 90% to 95% of which are singletons. This receptor was identified in a human donor in good health. The chain links TRBV5-1 to TRBJ1-1, with D uncertain. What was sequenced was T cells isolated from PBMCs. CDR3 in amino acids: CASSLGETANTEAFF. The DNA for the CDR3 is TGCGCCAGCAGCTTGGGAGAGACTGCGAACACTGAAGCTTTCTTT.